This T cell receptor (beta chain) emerged from a study of beta chain features in type 1 diabetes. This clone was observed a few times. The investigators reverse transcribed all of the isolated RNA, so they sequenced expressed TCRB transcripts. Generated by immunoSEQ multiplex PCR, the TCRdb table keeps only in-frame clones and is missing some. In the table there are hundreds of thousands of clones, roughly a sixth of which are singletons. With 4 bases clipped from V and 5 bases from J, the junction kept 7 bases outside the gene matches. This CDR3 is 14 amino acids long. The germline V gene has CDR1 KGHSH and CDR2 LQKENI.

Sequencing used naive CD4+ T cells from blood. This sequence joins TRBV18 and TRBJ1-2; 7 positions match TRBD1. This TCR came from a man in his late teens or twenties in good health. This CDR3 is CASSRTTGDYGYTF. The CDR3 coding sequence is TGTGCCAGCTCACGAACAACAGGGGATTATGGCTACACCTTC.